Listed below are T cell receptor beta chains from one sample, sequenced in a study of glioma-infiltrating T cells after dendritic cell vaccination. Generated by immunoSEQ multiplex PCR, the TCRdb table keeps only in-frame clones and is missing some. The table lists about 95,000 clones, about 84% of them singletons, with around 2.9% in the top ten. Material: blood, obtained before dendritic cell vaccination. These receptors came from a human donor with glioblastoma. Both conserved end residues are part of each CDR3. Each record gives: D gene, CDR3 length, V gene, clone size, J gene, CDR3 DNA, CDR3 protein. The D gene is left open where the match is weak. Only some rows state a clone size, as once, few, many or a class for expanded clones.

>TRBD1|16|TRBV5-8|many|TRBJ1-2
TGTGCCAGCAGCTCGGTGAGGACAGGGGGTACCTATGGCTACACCTTC
CASSSVRTGGTYGYTF
>TRBD2|15|TRBV6-5|NA|TRBJ2-5
TGTGCCAGCAGCCCGGCCTGGGGGGGGCAAGAGACCCAGTACTTC
CASSPAWGGQETQYF
>NA|12|TRBV6-5|few|TRBJ2-7
TGTGCCAGCAGCCCCAGGGTCAACGAGCAGTACTTC
CASSPRVNEQYF
>NA|12|TRBV19|NA|TRBJ1-5
TGTGCCAGCAGAACCAGGGATCAGCCCCAGCATTTT
CASRTRDQPQHF
>NA|16|TRBV4-2|NA|TRBJ2-3
TGTGCCAGCAGCCAAGGAGGGGGTGTCCGCACAGATACGCAGTATTTT
CASSQGGGVRTDTQYF
>TRBD1|13|TRBV5-4|few|TRBJ1-4
TGTGCCAGCCGGGACAGGGGCGCCGAAAAACTGTTTTTT
CASRDRGAEKLFF
>TRBD2|16|TRBV9|NA|TRBJ2-2
TGTGCCAGCAGCGTAGTTCTAGCGGGGGGCACCGGGGAGCTGTTTTTT
CASSVVLAGGTGELFF
>TRBD2|12|TRBV9|once|TRBJ2-7
TGTGCCAGCGCAGGCTCGGGAGGCGAGCAGTACTTC
CASAGSGGEQYF
>NA|14|TRBV15|NA|TRBJ1-3
TGTGCCACCAGCCTGGGGGGGGGTCGAAACACCATATATTTT
CATSLGGGRNTIYF
>TRBD2|15|TRBV5-1|once|TRBJ2-5
TGCGCCAGCAGCTTGGCTAGCGGGGGGGAAGTGACCCAGTACTTC
CASSLASGGEVTQYF
>TRBD1|14|TRBV7-9|NA|TRBJ1-2
TGTGCCAGCAGCTCCCGACAGGGACTAGGAGGCTACACCTTC
CASSSRQGLGGYTF
>NA|15|TRBV7-9|once|TRBJ1-2
TGTGCCAGCAGCTTAGCCGCAGGCCGTCACTATGGCTACACCTTC
CASSLAAGRHYGYTF
>NA|15|TRBV7-6|NA|TRBJ1-3
TGTGCCAGCAGCTTAGAAAGGGGGTCTGGAAACACCATATATTTT
CASSLERGSGNTIYF
>TRBD1|16|TRBV7-9|NA|TRBJ2-3
TGTGCCAGCAGCTTATTCCAGGGGGAGACAACAGATACGCAGTATTTT
CASSLFQGETTDTQYF
>TRBD2|14|TRBV7-2|NA|TRBJ2-1
TGTGCCAGCAGCCCTAGCGGTACCTACAATGAGCAGTTCTTC
CASSPSGTYNEQFF
>TRBD2|12|TRBV19|once|TRBJ2-1
TGTGCCACCGGACTAGCGGGAGATGAGCAGTTCTTC
CATGLAGDEQFF
>TRBD1|13|TRBV29-1|NA|TRBJ1-1
TGCAGCGTCCAACGACAGGGGGGTAGTGAAGCTTTCTTT
CSVQRQGGSEAFF
>NA|15|TRBV12-5|NA|TRBJ2-5
TGTGCTAGTGGTTCTTTAACAGGGTTTCAAGAGACCCAGTACTTC
CASGSLTGFQETQYF
>TRBD1|15|TRBV15|NA|TRBJ2-1
TGTGCCACCAGCGAGTTGGACAGGGGATACAATGAGCAGTTCTTC
CATSELDRGYNEQFF
>NA|13|TRBV6-5|NA|TRBJ1-2
TGTGCCAGCAGCCCACCCCAGGGCTTTGGCTACACCTTC
CASSPPQGFGYTF
>TRBD2|14|TRBV9|once|TRBJ2-1
TGTGCCAGCAGCGCCGGGACTACTACGAATGAGCAGTTCTTC
CASSAGTTTNEQFF
>TRBD1|13|TRBV11-2|NA|TRBJ2-5
TGTGCCAGCAGTTATACAGGGGAAGAGACCCAGTACTTC
CASSYTGEETQYF
>TRBD1|14|TRBV19|NA|TRBJ1-6
TGTGCCACTAAAGGACAGGGAAGCGCGACACCCCTCCACTTT
CATKGQGSATPLHF
>NA|16|TRBV9|NA|TRBJ2-2
TGTGCCAGCAGCGTAGACCAGATAGCCAAAACCGGGGAGCTGTTTTTT
CASSVDQIAKTGELFF